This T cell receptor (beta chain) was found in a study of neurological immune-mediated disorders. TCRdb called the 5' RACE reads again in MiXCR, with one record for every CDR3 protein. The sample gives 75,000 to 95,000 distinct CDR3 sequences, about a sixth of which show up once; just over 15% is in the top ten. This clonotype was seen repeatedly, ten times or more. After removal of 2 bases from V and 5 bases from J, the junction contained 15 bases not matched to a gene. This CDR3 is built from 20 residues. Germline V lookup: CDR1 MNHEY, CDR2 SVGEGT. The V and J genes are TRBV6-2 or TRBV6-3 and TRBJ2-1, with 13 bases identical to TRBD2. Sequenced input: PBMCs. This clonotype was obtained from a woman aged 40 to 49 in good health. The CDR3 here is CASSYTTSGGAPFYDNEQFF. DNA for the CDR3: TGTGCCAGCAGTTACACAACTAGCGGGGGGGCTCCGTTCTACGACAATGAGCAGTTCTTC.